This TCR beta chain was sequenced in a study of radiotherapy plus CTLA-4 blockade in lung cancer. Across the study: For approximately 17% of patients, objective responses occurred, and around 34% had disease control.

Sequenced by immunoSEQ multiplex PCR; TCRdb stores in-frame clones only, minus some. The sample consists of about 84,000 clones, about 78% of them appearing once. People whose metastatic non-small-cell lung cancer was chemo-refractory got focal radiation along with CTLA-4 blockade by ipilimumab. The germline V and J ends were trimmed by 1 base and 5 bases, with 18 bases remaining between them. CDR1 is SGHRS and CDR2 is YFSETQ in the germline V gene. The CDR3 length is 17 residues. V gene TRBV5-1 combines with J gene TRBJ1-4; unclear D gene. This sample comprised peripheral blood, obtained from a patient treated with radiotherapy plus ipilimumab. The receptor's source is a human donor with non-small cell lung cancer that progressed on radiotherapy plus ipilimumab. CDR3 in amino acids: CASSLRSPLSSNEKLFF. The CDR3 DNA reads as TGCGCCAGCAGCTTGAGATCCCCTCTGAGTTCAAATGAAAAACTGTTTTTT.